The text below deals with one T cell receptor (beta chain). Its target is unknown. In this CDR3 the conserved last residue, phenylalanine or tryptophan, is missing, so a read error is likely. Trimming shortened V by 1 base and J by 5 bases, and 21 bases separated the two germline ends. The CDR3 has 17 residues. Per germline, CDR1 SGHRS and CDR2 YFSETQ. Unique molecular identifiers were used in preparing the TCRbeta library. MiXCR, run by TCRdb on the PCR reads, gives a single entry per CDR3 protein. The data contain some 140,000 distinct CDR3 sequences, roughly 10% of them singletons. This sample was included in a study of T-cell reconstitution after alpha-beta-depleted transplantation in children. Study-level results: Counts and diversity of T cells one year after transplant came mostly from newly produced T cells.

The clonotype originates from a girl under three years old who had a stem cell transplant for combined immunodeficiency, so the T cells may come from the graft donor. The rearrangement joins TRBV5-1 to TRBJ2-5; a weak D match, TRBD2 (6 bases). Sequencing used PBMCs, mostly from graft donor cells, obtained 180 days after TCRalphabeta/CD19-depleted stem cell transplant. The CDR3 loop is CASSLRVAAYPGETQYL. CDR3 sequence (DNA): TGCGCCAGCAGCTTGAGGGTAGCGGCCTACCCTGGGGAGACCCAGTACTTA.